This T cell receptor (beta chain) appears in the sequencing data of a study of T cells in Graves' hyperthyroidism and ophthalmopathy. The CDR3 spans 13 amino acids, including both terminal residues. CDR1 is LNHDA, CDR2 SQIVND, per germline (reference sequence). Amplification targeted TCR beta CDR3 regions from RNA transcripts. In the first-round RT-PCR of the TCR CDR3, the HTBI primer set was used. TCRdb re-analysed the multiplex PCR reads in MiXCR, keeping a single row per CDR3 protein. In the table there are more than 45,000 distinct CDR3 sequences, around half of which are singletons. General study findings and limits: Blood samples included most of the expanded thyroid clonotypes exceeding 0.001.

On this clonotype itself: Its antigen is not identified. The CDR3 end shows no conserved phenylalanine or tryptophan, and so a read error is likely. No DNA is shown, since the ends of the CDR3 on it are uncertain; the CDR3 is the one TCRdb lists.

Sequenced sample: blood. The receptor's source is a woman in her 30s with Graves' ophthalmopathy. J is TRBJ1-3 and V is TRBV19. This CDR3 reads CASRPLGGNTIYL.